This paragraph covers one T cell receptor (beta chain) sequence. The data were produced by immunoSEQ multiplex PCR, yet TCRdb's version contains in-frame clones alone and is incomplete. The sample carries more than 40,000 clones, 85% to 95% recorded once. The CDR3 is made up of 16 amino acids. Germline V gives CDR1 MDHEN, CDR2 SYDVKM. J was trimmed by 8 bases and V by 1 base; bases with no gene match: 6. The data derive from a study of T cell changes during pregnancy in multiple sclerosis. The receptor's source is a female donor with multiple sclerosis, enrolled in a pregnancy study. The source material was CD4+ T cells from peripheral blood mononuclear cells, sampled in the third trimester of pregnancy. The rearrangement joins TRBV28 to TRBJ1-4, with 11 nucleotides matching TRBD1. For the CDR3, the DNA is TGTGCCAGCAGTTTATTAGGACAGGGGGCTTGGGAAAAACTGTTTTTT. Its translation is CASSLLGQGAWEKLFF.